A selection of T cell receptor beta chains follows, all from one sample in a study of shared clonotypes between healthy human individuals. Sequencing was performed with immunoSEQ multiplex PCR; in TCRdb, only in-frame clones are kept and a portion is missing. The table records 170,000 or so clones, approximately 61% of them present only once. Sequenced: memory CD4+ T cells sorted from blood. The receptors were gathered from a man aged 25 to 40 in good health. Both conserved end residues are part of each CDR3. A D gene is named only where the DNA matches it firmly. Where a row states a size, it is once, few, many or the class of an expanded clone; other rows omit it.

TRBV7-6	TRBD1	TRBJ2-7	-	TGTGCCAGCAGCTTAGGTGCCCCAGGGGGCGGTTCCTACGAGCAGTACTTC	CASSLGAPGGGSYEQYF
TRBV5-1	TRBD1	TRBJ2-2	few	TGCGCCAGCAGCGCCGACAGGGCCACCGGGGAGCTGTTTTTT	CASSADRATGELFF
TRBV11-3	TRBD2	TRBJ2-1	-	TGTGCCAGCAGCTCCCCGGGACTAGCGATAGAGCAGTTCTTC	CASSSPGLAIEQFF
TRBV10-3	-	TRBJ2-5	-	TGTGCCATCAGGACCGACAGGCAAGAGACCCAGTACTTC	CAIRTDRQETQYF
TRBV25-1	-	TRBJ2-1	-	TGTGCCAGCAGTAGGACTGGGGCCCCTCGGAGCTCCTACAATGAGCAGTTCTTC	CASSRTGAPRSSYNEQFF
TRBV11-2	TRBD2	TRBJ2-2	-	TGTGCCAGCAGCTTAGCGAGGACTAGCGGGAGGGCCGGGGAGCTGTTTTTT	CASSLARTSGRAGELFF
TRBV2	-	TRBJ1-2	few	TGTGCCAGCAGTAAGGGGATGGGGAGGAACTATGGCTACACCTTC	CASSKGMGRNYGYTF
TRBV5-4	-	TRBJ1-1	once	TGTGCCAGCAGCCCCCTGCGAGGAACTGAAGCTTTCTTT	CASSPLRGTEAFF
TRBV29-1	TRBD2	TRBJ2-1	-	TGCAGCGTAAAGGGGCTAGCGGTTGGGGTTTACTCCTACAATGAGCAGTTCTTC	CSVKGLAVGVYSYNEQFF
TRBV7-6	-	TRBJ2-7	few	TGTGCCAGCAGCCCCAACACCTACGAGCAGTACTTC	CASSPNTYEQYF
TRBV18	TRBD2	TRBJ2-1	-	TGTGCCAGCTCACCACCGACGGGAGGTCACAATGAGCAGTTCTTC	CASSPPTGGHNEQFF
TRBV7-9	-	TRBJ2-7	-	TGTGCCAGCAGCTTTTTCAGTTGGGGGGACCCCTACGAGCAGTACTTC	CASSFFSWGDPYEQYF
TRBV9	-	TRBJ1-2	few	TGTGCCAGCAGCCTCGGACAGCGCTATGGCTACACCTTC	CASSLGQRYGYTF
TRBV6-5	-	TRBJ2-3	few	TGTGCCAGCAGTCCTTTAGCGGCCACAGATACGCAGTATTTT	CASSPLAATDTQYF
TRBV7-3	-	TRBJ1-5	-	TGTGCCAGCAGCGAGACGGATCTTAGCAATCAGCCCCAGCATTTT	CASSETDLSNQPQHF
TRBV6-5	TRBD1	TRBJ1-1	many	TGTGCCAGCATCAGGGGGACTGAAGCTTTCTTT	CASIRGTEAFF
TRBV28	-	TRBJ2-3	-	TGTGCCAGCAGTTCCGTCACAGATACGCAGTATTTT	CASSSVTDTQYF
TRBV9	-	TRBJ2-1	-	TGTGCCAGCAGCCAAGTGGGGCAGCCGTCCTACAATGAGCAGTTCTTC	CASSQVGQPSYNEQFF
TRBV6-4	-	TRBJ1-2	-	TGTGCCAGCAGTGAAGCAGCTAACTATGGCTACACCTTC	CASSEAANYGYTF
TRBV7-6	-	TRBJ2-5	once	TGTGCCAGCAGCTTAGAAGAGAGGGAGACCCAGTACTTC	CASSLEERETQYF
TRBV2	-	TRBJ2-7	few	TGTGCCAGCAGTTCGACAAGCAGGAGCCTCTACGAGCAGTACTTC	CASSSTSRSLYEQYF
TRBV6-1	TRBD2	TRBJ2-7	-	TGTGCCAGCAGCCCGGGACTAGAGAGCCACGAGCAGTACTTC	CASSPGLESHEQYF
TRBV5-1	TRBD2	TRBJ2-1	once	TGCGCCAGCAGCTCCCTGGCCGGACTAGCGGGGCTCTCCTACAATGAGCAGTTCTTC	CASSSLAGLAGLSYNEQFF
TRBV2	-	TRBJ2-7	-	TGTGCCAGCAATCGCGACGTCGATCGATACGAGCAGTACTTC	CASNRDVDRYEQYF
TRBV5-1	-	TRBJ1-1	few	TGCGCCAGCAGCGGAGCAGGGGATTCGGGGGCTGAAGCTTTCTTT	CASSGAGDSGAEAFF
TRBV19	-	TRBJ1-2	-	TGTGCCTCCTCCAGACAAGTTGGTGGCTACACCTTC	CASSRQVGGYTF
TRBV7-2	TRBD1	TRBJ2-1	-	TGTGCCAGCAGCAGAGCCGGGACAGAAAACTACAATGAGCAGTTCTTC	CASSRAGTENYNEQFF
TRBV5-1	TRBD2	TRBJ2-1	-	TGCGCCAGCAGCTTGGTCGCGGGAGGGTACAATGAGCAGTTCTTC	CASSLVAGGYNEQFF
TRBV28	-	TRBJ2-7	-	TGTGCCAGCAGTTTTCAGAGGTTCGGAGCCGAGCAGTACTTC	CASSFQRFGAEQYF
TRBV29-1	-	TRBJ2-3	-	TGCAGCGCTCGGGAGACCACAGATACGCAGTATTTT	CSARETTDTQYF
TRBV7-9	-	TRBJ2-3	-	TGTGCCAGCAGCTTAGGTAGAACTAGCACAGATACGCAGTATTTT	CASSLGRTSTDTQYF
TRBV11-2	TRBD2	TRBJ2-1	-	TGTGCCAGCAGCTTAGATCTGGGGACTAGAGAGCAGTTCTTC	CASSLDLGTREQFF